This TCR beta chain was profiled in a study of vaccination and CD4 T cells after COVID-19. Study as a whole: Nasal swab PCR showed SARS-CoV-2 in convalescent patients, fewer than 10 with mild and one with severe disease. Spike peptides, overlapping and drawn from SARS-CoV-2, HCoV-NL63, HCoV-OC43 and HCoV-229E, were used to stimulate cells.

This clonotype was picked up a small number of times. Antigen specificity is unknown. CD4+ T cells that had been cultured provided DNA sequenced with the Oncomine TCR Beta short-read assay. In TCRdb, the PCR reads were re-called with MiXCR into one record per CDR3 protein. Of 9,500 to 15,000 distinct CDR3 sequences in the sample, 75% to 85% were seen once. Treatment reported: roughly 11-day PBMC culture with coronavirus spike peptide pools or control peptides (ViraFEST assay). The CDR3 has 14 residues. Trimming cost V 0 bases and J 2 bases, with 5 bases left between them. Germline V CDR1 and CDR2: MNHEY, SMNVEV (reference sequence). Study-level findings and limits: A relatively small number of convalescent patients were studied, and no early post-infection timepoints were included.

The sequencing input was CD4+ T cells from blood, cultured in vitro. The chain has TRBV27 and TRBJ1-5; D ambiguous. The sequence came from a human donor who had recovered from COVID-19. The CDR3 loop reads CASSLSRGNQPQHF. As DNA, the CDR3 is TGTGCCAGCAGTTTATCGCGGGGCAATCAGCCCCAGCATTTT.